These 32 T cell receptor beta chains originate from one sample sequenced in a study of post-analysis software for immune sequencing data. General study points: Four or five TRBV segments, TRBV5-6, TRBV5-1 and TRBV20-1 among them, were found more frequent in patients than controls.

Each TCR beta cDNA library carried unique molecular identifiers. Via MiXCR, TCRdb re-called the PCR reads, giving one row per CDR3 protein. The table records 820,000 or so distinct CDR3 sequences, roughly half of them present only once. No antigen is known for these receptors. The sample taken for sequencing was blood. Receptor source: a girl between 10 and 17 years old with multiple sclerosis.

CDR3 region: CASSREGADEQYF. Written as DNA, the CDR3 is TGTGCCAGCAGCCGAGAGGGGGCAGATGAGCAGTACTTC. This chain joins TRBV12-3 or TRBV12-4 and TRBJ2-5; 7 bases map to TRBD1. The CDR3 has 13 amino acids. V trimming: 6 bases; J trimming: 11 bases; junction bases outside the gene matches: 12.

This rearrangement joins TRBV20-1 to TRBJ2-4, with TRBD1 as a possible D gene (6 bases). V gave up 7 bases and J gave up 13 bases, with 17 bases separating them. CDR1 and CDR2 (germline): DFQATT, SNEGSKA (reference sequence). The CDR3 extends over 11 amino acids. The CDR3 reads CSVQGPLEQYF. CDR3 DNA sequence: TGCAGTGTCCAGGGGCCCTTAGAGCAGTACTTC.

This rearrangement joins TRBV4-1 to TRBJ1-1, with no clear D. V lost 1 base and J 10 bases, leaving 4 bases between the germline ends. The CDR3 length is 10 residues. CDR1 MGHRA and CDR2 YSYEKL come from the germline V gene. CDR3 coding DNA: TGCGCCAGCAGCCAAGTAGGAGCTTTCTTT. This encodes CASSQVGAFF.

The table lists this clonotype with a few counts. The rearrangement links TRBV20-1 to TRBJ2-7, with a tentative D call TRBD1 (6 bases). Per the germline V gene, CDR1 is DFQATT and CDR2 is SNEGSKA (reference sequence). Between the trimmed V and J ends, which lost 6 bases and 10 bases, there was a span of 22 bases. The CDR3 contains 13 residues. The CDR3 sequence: CSAQNGGRDTQYF. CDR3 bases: TGCAGTGCCCAAAATGGCGGTAGGGACACCCAGTACTTC.

CDR3 in DNA: TGTGCCAGCAGTGGCCCGGGAAGCGGGCCCTCCTACAATGAGCAGTTCTTC. Its translation: CASSGPGSGPSYNEQFF. The chain employs TRBV25-1 and TRBJ2-1; maybe TRBD2 (6 bases). Between the trimmed V and J ends, which lost 4 bases and 0 bases, there was a span of 16 bases. The CDR3 extends over 17 amino acids. Germline V gene lookup returns CDR1 MGHDK and CDR2 SYGVNS.

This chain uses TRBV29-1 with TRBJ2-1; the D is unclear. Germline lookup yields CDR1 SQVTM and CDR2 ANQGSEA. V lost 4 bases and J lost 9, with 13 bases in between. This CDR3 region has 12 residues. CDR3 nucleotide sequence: TGCAGCGTTGGAAAGGTAGGGTCTGAGCAGTTCTTC. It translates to CSVGKVGSEQFF.

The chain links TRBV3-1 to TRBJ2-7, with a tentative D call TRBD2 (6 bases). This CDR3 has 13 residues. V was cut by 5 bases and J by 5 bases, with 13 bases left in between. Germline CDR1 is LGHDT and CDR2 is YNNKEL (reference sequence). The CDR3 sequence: CASSTGRDNEQYF. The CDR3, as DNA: TGTGCCAGCAGCACCGGGAGAGACAACGAGCAGTACTTC.

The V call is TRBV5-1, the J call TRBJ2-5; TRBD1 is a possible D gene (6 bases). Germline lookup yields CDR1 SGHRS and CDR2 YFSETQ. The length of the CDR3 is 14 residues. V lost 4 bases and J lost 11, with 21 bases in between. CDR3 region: CASSLLQGSWEQYF. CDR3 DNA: TGCGCCAGCAGCCTGTTACAGGGTAGCTGGGAGCAGTACTTC.

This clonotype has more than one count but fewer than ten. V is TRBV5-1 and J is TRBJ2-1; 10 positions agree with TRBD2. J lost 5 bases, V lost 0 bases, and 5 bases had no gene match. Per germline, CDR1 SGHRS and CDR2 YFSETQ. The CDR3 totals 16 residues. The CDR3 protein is CASSLGLAGVDNEQFF. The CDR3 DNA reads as TGCGCCAGCAGCTTGGGGCTAGCGGGAGTTGACAATGAGCAGTTCTTC.

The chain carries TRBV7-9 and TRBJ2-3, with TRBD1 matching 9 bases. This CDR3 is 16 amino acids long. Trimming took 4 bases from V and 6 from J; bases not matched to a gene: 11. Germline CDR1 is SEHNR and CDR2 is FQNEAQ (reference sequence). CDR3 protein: CASSSPGQGDWDTQYF. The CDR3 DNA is TGTGCCAGCAGCTCACCGGGACAGGGAGACTGGGATACGCAGTATTTT.

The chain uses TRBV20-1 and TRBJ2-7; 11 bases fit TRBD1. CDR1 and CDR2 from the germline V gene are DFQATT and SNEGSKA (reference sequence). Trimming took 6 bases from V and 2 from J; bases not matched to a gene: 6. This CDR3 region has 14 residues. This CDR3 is CSAPRTGGTYEQYF. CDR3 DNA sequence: TGCAGTGCCCCTCGGACAGGGGGCACCTACGAGCAGTACTTC.

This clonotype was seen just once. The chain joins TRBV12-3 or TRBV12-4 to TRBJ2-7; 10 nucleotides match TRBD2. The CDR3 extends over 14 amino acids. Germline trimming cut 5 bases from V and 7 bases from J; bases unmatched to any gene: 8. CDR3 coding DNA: TGTGCCAGCAGTAAAGCGGGAGGGCCTCGGGAGCAGTACTTC. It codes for CASSKAGGPREQYF.

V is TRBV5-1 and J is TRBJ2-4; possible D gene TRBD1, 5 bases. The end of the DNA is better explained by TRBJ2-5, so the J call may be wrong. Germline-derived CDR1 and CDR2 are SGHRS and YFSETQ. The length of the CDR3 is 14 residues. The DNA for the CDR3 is TGCGCCAGCAGCCCAGGGTACTTACAAGAGACCCAGTACTTC. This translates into CASSPGYLQETQYF.

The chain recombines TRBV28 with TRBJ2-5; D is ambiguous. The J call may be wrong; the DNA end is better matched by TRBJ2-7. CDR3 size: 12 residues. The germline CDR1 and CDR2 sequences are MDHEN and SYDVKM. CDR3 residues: CASSLQGFEQYF. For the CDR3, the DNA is TGTGCCAGCAGTTTACAAGGGTTCGAGCAGTACTTC.

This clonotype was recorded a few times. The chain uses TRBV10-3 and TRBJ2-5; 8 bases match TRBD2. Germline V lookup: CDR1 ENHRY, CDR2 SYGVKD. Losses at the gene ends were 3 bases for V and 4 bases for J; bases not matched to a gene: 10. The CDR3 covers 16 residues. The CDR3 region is CAISEIAGRSGETQYF. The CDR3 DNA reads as TGTGCCATCAGTGAAATAGCGGGGAGGTCGGGAGAGACCCAGTACTTC.

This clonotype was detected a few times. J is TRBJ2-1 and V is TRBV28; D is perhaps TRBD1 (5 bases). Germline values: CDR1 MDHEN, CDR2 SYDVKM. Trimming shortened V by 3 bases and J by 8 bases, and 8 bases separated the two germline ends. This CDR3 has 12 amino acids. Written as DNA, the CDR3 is TGTGCCAGCAGTTTCAGGGTCGATGAGCAGTTCTTC. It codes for CASSFRVDEQFF. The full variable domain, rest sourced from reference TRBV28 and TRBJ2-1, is DVKVTQSSRYLVKRTGEKVFLECVQDMDHENMFWYRQDPGLGLRLIYFSYDVKMKEKGDIPEGYSVSREKKERFSLILESASTNQTSMYLCASSFRVDEQFFGPGTRLTVL.

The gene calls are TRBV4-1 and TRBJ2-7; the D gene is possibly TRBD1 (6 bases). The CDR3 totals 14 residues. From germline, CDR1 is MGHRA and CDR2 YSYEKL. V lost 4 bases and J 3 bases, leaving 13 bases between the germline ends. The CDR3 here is CASSLHRASYEQYF. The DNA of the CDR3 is TGCGCCAGCAGCCTCCACAGGGCCAGCTACGAGCAGTACTTC.

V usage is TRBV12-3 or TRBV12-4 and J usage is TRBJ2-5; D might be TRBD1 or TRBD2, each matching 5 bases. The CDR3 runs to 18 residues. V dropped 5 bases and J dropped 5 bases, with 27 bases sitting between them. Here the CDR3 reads CASSPKDGGLSITETQYF. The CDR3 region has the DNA TGTGCCAGCAGTCCGAAGGATGGGGGTCTTTCGATTACGGAGACCCAGTACTTC.

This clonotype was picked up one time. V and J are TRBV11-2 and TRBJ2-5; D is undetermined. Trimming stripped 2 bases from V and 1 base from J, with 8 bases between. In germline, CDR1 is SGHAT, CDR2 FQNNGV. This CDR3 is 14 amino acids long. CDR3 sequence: CASSLNTLQETQYF. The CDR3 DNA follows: TGTGCCAGCAGCTTAAACACCCTCCAAGAGACCCAGTACTTC.

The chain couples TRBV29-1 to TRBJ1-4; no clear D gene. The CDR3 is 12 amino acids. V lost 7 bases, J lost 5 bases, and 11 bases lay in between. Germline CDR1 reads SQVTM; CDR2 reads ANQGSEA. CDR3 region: CSALLRNEKLFF. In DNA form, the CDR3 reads TGCAGCGCCCTATTGCGGAATGAAAAACTGTTTTTT.

CDR3 in DNA: TGTGCCAGCAGTCAGAAGAATGGGGGGCCCCCCACAGATACGCAGTATTTT. This sequence encodes CASSQKNGGPPTDTQYF. This chain links TRBV2 with TRBJ2-3; D may be TRBD1 or TRBD2 (6 bases each). V lost 5 bases, J lost 2 bases, and 20 bases lay in between. CDR1 is SNHLY and CDR2 is FYNNEI in the germline V gene. CDR3 length equals 17 residues.

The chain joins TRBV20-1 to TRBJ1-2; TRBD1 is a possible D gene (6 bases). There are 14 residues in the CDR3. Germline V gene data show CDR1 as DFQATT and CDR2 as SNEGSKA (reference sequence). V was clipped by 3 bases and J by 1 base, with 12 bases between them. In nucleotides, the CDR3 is TGCAGTGCTAGCAGGGGACGGTATAACTATGGCTACACCTTC. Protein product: CSASRGRYNYGYTF.

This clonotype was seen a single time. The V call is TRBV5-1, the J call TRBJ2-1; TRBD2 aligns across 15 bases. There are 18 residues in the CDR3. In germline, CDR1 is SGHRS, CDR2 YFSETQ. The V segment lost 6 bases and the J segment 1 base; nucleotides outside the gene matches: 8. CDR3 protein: CASTVGLAGGLSYNEQFF. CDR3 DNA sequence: TGCGCCAGCACCGTGGGACTAGCGGGAGGATTATCCTACAATGAGCAGTTCTTC.

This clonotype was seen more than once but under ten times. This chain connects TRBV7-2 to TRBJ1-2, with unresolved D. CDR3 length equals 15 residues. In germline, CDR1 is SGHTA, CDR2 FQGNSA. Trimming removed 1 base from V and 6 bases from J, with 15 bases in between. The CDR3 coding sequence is TGTGCCAGCAGCTTAGACGGCGATCGCCTGAATGGCTACACCTTC. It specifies CASSLDGDRLNGYTF.

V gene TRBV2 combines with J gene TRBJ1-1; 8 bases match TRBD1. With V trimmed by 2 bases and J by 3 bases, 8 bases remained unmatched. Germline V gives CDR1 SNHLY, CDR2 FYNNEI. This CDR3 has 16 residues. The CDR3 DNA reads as TGTGCCAGCAGTGAATCGAACAGGGGGGGACACACTGAAGCTTTCTTT. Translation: CASSESNRGGHTEAFF.

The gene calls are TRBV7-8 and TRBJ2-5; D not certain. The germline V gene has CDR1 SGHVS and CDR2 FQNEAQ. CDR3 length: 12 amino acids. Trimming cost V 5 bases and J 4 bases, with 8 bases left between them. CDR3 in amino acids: CASSLHRETQYF. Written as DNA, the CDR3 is TGTGCCAGCAGCCTACATAGAGAGACCCAGTACTTC.

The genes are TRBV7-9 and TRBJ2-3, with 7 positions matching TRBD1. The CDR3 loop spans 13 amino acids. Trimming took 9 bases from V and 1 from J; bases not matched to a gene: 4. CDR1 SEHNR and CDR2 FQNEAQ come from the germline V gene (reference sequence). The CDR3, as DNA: TGTGCCAGGACAGGGAGTGGCACAGATACGCAGTATTTT. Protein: CARTGSGTDTQYF.

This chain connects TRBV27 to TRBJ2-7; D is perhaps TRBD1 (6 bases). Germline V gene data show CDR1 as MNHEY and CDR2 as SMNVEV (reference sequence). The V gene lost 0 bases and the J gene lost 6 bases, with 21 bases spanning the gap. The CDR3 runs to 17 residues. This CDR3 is CASSLSNPPSEQGEQYF. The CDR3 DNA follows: TGTGCCAGCAGTTTATCGAACCCACCCTCTGAACAGGGCGAGCAGTACTTC.

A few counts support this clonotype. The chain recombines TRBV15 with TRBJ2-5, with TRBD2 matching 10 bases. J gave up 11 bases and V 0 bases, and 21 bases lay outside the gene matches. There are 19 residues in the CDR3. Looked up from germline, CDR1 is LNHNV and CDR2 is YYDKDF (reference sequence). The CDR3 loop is CATSRDVVRSSGRYNEQYF. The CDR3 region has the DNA TGTGCCACCAGCAGAGATGTGGTCCGTAGTAGCGGGAGGTACAATGAGCAGTACTTC.

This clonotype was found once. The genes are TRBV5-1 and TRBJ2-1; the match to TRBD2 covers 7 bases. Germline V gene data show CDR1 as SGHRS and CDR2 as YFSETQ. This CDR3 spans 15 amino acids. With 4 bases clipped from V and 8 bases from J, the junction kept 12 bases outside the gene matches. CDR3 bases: TGCGCCAGCAGCCCGACTAGCTTTACAAGATATGAGCAGTTCTTC. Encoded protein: CASSPTSFTRYEQFF.

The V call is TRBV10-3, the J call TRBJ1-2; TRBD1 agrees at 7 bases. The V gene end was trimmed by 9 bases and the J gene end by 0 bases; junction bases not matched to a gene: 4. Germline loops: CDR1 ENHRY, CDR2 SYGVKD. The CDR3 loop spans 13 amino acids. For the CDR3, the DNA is TGTGCCATAAACAGGGGCCCTAACTATGGCTACACCTTC. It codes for CAINRGPNYGYTF.

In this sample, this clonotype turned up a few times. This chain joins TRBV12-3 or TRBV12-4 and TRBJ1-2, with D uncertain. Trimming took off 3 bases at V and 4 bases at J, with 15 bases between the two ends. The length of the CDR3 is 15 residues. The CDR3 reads CASSFRAVSLYGYTF. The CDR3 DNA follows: TGTGCCAGCAGTTTCCGGGCGGTTTCTCTCTATGGCTACACCTTC.